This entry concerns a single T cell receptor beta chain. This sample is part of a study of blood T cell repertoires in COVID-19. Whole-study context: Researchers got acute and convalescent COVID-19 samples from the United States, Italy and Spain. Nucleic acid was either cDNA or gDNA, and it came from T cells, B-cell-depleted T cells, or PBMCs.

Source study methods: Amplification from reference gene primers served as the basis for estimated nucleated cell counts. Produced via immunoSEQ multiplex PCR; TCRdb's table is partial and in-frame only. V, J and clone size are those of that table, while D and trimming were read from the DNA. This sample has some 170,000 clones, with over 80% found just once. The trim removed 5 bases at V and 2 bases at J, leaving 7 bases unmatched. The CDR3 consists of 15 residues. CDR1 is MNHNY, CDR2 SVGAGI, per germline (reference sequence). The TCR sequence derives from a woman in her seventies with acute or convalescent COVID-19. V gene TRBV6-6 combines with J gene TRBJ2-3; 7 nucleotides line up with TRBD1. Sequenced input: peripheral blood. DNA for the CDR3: TGTGCCAGCAGTCCCGGGACAGTGAACACAGATACGCAGTATTTT. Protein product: CASSPGTVNTDTQYF.